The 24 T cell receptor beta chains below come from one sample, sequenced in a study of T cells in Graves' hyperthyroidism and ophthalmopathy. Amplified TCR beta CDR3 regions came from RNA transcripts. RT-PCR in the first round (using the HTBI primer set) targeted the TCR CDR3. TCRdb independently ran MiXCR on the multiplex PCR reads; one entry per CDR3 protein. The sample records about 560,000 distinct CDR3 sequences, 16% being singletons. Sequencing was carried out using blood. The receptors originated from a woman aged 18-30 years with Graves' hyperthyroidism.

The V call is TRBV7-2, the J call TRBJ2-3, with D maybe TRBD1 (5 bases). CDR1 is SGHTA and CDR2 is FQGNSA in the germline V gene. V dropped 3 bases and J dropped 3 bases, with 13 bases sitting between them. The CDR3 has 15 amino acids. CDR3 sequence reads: CASSLDRRATDTQYF. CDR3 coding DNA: TGTGCCAGCAGCTTGGATCGCAGGGCTACAGATACGCAGTATTTT.

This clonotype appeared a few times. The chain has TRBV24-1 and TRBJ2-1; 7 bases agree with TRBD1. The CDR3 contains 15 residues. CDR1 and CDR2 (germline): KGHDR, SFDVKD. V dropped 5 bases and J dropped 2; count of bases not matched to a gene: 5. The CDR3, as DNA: TGTGCCACCAGTGCCCGGGACAGTACCTACAATGAGCAGTTCTTC. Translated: CATSARDSTYNEQFF.

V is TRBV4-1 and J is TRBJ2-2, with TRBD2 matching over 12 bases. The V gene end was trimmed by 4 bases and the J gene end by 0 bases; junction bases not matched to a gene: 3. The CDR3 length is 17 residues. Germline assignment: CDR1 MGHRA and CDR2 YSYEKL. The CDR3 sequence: CASSRGLAGSNTGELFF. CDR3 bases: TGCGCCAGCAGCCGGGGACTAGCGGGTTCGAACACCGGGGAGCTGTTTTTT.

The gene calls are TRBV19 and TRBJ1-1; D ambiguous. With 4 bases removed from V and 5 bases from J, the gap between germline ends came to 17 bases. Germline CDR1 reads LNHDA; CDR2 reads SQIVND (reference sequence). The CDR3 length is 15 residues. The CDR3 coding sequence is TGTGCCAGTAGTACCCTGACCTCCCTCGGAACTGAAGCTTTCTTT. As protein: CASSTLTSLGTEAFF.

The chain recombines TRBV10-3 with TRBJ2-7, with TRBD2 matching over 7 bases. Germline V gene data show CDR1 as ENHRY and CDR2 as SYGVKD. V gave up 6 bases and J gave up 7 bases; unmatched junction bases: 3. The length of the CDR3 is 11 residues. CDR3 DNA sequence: TGTGCCATCAGGGGGGGAGGGGAGCAGTACTTC. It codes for CAIRGGGEQYF.

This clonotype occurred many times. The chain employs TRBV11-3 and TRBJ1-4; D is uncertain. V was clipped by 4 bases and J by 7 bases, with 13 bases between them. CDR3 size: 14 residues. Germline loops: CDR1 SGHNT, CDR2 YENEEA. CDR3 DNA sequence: TGTGCCAGCAGCTCCCGCAGACAACGTGAAAAACTGTTTTTT. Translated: CASSSRRQREKLFF.

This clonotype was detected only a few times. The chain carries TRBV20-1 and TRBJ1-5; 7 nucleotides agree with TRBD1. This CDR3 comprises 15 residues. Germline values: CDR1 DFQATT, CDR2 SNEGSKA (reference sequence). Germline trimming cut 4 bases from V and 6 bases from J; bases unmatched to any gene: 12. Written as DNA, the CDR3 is TGCAGTGCTAAGAGACAGGGAGGATGGACTCAGCCCCAGCATTTT. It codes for CSAKRQGGWTQPQHF.

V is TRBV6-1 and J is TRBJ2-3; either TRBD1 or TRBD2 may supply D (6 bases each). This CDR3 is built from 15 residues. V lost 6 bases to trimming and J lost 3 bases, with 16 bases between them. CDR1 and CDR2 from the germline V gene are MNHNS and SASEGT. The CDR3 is CASRVLGGGTDTQYF. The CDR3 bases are TGTGCCAGCAGGGTACTAGGGGGAGGAACAGATACGCAGTATTTT.

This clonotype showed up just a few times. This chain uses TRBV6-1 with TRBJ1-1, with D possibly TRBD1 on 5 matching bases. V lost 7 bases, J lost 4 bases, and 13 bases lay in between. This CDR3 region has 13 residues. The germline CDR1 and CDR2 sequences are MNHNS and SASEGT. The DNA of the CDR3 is TGTGCCAGCACCGGGGCTGTACGCACTGAAGCTTTCTTT. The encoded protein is CASTGAVRTEAFF.

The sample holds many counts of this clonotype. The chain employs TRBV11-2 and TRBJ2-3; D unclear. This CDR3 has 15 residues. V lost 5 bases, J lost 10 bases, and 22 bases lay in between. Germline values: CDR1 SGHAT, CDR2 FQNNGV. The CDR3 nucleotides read TGTGCCAGCAGCACCCCACGTCGTAATTTCGTTTCGCAGTATTTT. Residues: CASSTPRRNFVSQYF.

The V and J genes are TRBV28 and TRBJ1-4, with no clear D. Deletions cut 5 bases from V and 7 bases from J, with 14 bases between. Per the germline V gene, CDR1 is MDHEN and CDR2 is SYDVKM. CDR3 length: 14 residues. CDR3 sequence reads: CASSPILGSEKLFF. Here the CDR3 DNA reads TGTGCCAGCAGTCCTATACTAGGCAGTGAAAAACTGTTTTTT.

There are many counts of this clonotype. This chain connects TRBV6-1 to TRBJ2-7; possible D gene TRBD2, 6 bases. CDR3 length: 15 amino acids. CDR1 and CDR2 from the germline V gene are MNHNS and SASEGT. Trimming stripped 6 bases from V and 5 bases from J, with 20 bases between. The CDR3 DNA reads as TGTGCCAGCAGAAAGACCAAGACGGGGGTGAACGAGCAGTACTTC. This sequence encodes CASRKTKTGVNEQYF.

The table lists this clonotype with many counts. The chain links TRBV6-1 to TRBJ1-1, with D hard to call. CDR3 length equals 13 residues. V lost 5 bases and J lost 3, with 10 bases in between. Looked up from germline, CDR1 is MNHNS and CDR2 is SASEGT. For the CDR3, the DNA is TGTGCCAGCAGTACCGCCGGGTACACTGAAGCTTTCTTT. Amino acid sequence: CASSTAGYTEAFF.

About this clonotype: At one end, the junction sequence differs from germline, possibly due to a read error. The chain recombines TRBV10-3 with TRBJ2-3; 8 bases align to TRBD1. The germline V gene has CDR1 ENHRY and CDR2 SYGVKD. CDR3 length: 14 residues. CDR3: CAISDRGSTDMQYF. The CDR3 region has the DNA TGTGCCATCAGCGACAGGGGAAGCACAGATATGCAGTATTTT.

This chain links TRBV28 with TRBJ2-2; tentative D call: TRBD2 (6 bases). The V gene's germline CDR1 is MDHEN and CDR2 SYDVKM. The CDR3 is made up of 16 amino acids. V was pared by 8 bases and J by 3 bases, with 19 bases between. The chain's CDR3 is CASPKPGSGYTGELFF. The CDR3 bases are TGTGCCAGCCCTAAGCCTGGTAGCGGCTACACCGGGGAGCTGTTTTTT.

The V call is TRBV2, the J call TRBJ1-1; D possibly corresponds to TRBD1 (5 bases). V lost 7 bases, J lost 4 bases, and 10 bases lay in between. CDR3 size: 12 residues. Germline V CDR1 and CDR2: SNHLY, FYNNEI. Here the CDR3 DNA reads TGTGCCAGCACCCTAGGGGCCACTGAAGCTTTCTTT. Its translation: CASTLGATEAFF. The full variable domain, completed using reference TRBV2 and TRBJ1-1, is EPEVTQTPSHQVTQMGQEVILRCVPISNHLYFYWYRQILGQKVEFLVSFYNNEISEKSEIFDDQFSVERPDGSNFTLKIRSTKLEDSAMYFCASTLGATEAFFGQGTRLTVV.

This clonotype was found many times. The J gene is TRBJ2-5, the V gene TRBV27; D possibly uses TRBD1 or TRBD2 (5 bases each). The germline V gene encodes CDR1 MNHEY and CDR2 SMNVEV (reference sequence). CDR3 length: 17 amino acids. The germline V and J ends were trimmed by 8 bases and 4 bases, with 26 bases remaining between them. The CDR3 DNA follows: TGTGCCAGCGGCTCTCCAACGAGGGGAAATATACGAGAGACCCAGTACTTC. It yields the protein CASGSPTRGNIRETQYF.

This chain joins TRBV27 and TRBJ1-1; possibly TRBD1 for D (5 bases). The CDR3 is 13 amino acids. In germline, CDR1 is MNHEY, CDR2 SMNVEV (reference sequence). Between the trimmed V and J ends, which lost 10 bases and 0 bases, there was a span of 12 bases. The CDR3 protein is CATGGRLNTEAFF. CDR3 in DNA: TGTGCCACCGGGGGACGTCTGAACACTGAAGCTTTCTTT.

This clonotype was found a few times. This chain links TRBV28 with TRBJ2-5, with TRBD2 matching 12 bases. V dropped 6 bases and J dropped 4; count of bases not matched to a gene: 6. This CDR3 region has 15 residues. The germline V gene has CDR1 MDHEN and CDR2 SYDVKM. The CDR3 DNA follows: TGTGCCAGCAGCCTAGCGGGAGGGCCCTCAGAGACCCAGTACTTC. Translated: CASSLAGGPSETQYF. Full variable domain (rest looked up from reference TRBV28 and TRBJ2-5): DVKVTQSSRYLVKRTGEKVFLECVQDMDHENMFWYRQDPGLGLRLIYFSYDVKMKEKGDIPEGYSVSREKKERFSLILESASTNQTSMYLCASSLAGGPSETQYFGPGTRLLVL.

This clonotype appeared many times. In nucleotides, the CDR3 is TGTGCCATCAGCGAAACTACAGGAGAGCAGTTCTTC. It encodes CAISETTGEQFF. The V call is TRBV10-3, the J call TRBJ2-1; D might be TRBD1 (5 bases). V lost 6 bases, J lost 10 bases, and 13 bases lay in between. The CDR3 contains 12 residues. Germline V gene sequence: CDR1 ENHRY, CDR2 SYGVKD.

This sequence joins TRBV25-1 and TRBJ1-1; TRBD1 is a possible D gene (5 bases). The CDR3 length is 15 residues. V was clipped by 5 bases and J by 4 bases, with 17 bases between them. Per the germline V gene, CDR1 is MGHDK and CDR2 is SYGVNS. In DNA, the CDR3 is TGTGCCAGCAGTTCGGGGCATGGGGGTAGCACTGAAGCTTTCTTT. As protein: CASSSGHGGSTEAFF.

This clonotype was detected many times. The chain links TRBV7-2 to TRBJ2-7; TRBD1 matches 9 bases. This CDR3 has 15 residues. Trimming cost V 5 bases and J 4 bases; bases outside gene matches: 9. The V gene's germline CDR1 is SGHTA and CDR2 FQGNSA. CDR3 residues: CASSRARDRGYEQYF. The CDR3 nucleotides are TGTGCCAGCAGCCGCGCACGAGACAGGGGGTACGAGCAGTACTTC. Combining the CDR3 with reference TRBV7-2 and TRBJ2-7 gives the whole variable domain GAGVSQSPSNKVTEKGKDVELRCDPISGHTALYWYRQSLGQGLEFLIYFQGNSAPDKSGLPSDRFSAERTGGSVSTLTIQRTQQEDSAVYLCASSRARDRGYEQYFGPGTRLTVT.

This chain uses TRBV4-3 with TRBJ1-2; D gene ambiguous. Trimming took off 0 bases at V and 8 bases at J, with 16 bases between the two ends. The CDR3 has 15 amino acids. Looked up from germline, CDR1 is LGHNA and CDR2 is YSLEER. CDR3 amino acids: CASSQDALFTGGYTF. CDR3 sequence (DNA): TGCGCCAGCAGCCAAGATGCCCTATTTACGGGCGGCTACACCTTC.

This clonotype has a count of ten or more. The DNA for the CDR3 is TGCAGTGCTATTCCGAGCGCACATGTCTCCTACGAGCAGTACTTC. This translates into CSAIPSAHVSYEQYF. V usage is TRBV20-1 and J usage is TRBJ2-7; D is uncertain. V lost 4 bases and J lost 0, with 16 bases in between. The CDR3 runs 15 residues. Germline lookup yields CDR1 DFQATT and CDR2 SNEGSKA (reference sequence).